This TCR beta chain originates from a study of blood T cell repertoires in COVID-19. The overall study: Both acute and convalescent COVID-19 samples were obtained from the United States, Italy and Spain. The analysed material was cDNA or gDNA that came from T cells, B-cell-depleted T cells, or PBMCs.

Repertoires were generated with immunoSEQ multiplex PCR, while TCRdb's copy carries only in-frame clones and drops some. The table includes about 68,000 clones, around nine tenths detected once. V was trimmed by 3 bases and J by 0 bases, leaving 12 bases between them. The V gene's germline CDR1 is LNHDA and CDR2 SQIVND (reference sequence). The CDR3 sequence is 17 residues long. The TCR originated in a human donor in a cohort sampled during active COVID-19. The sample consisted of peripheral blood. The V call is TRBV19, the J call TRBJ2-6, with D possibly being TRBD2 (6 bases). The CDR3 reads CASSINGRSSGANVLTF. The CDR3 DNA sequence: TGTGCCAGTAGTATCAATGGGAGGTCCTCTGGGGCCAACGTCCTGACTTTC.